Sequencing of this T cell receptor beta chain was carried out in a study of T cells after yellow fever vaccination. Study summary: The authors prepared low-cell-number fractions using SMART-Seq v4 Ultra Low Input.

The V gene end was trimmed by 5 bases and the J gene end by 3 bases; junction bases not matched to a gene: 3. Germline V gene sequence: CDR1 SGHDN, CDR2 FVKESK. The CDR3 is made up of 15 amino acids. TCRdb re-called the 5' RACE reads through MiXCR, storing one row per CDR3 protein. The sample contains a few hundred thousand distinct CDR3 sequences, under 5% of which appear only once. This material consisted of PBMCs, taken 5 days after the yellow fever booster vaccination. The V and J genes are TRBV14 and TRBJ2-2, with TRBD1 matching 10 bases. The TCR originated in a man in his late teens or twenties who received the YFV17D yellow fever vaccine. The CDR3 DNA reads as TGTGCCAGCAGCAGGACAGGGGGGTACACCGGGGAGCTGTTTTTT. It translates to CASSRTGGYTGELFF. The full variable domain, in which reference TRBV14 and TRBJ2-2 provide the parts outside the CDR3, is EAGVTQFPSHSVIEKGQTVTLRCDPISGHDNLYWYRRVMGKEIKFLLHFVKESKQDESGMPNNRFLAERTGGTYSTLKVQPAELEDSGVYFCASSRTGGYTGELFFGEGSRLTVL.